This TCR beta chain originates from a study of blood T cell repertoires in COVID-19. The CDR3 loop spans 15 amino acids. After removal of 5 bases from V and 5 bases from J, the junction contained 9 bases not matched to a gene. CDR1 is LNHDA, CDR2 SQIVND, per germline (reference sequence). This clone came up once. Authors' data handling: It was from reference gene primer amplification that nucleated cell counts were estimated. The assay was immunoSEQ multiplex PCR, and TCRdb's table has in-frame clones only and misses some. V, J and clone size derive from that table, while D and trimming were established from the DNA sequence. Of under 95,000 clones in the sample, 80% to 95% were seen once.

Input material: peripheral blood. V usage is TRBV19 and J usage is TRBJ1-2, with 9 bases matching TRBD1. The receptor was derived from a woman between 45 and 60 years old in a cohort sampled during active COVID-19. The CDR3 nucleotides are TGTGCCAGTAGTCCGGGGACAGGGAAGCTTTATGGCTACACCTTC. The encoded protein is CASSPGTGKLYGYTF.